The subject of this entry is one T cell receptor (beta chain). Researchers amplified the TCR beta CDR3 regions from RNA transcripts. The primer set for the first-round RT-PCR of the TCR CDR3 was HTBI. MiXCR, run by TCRdb on the multiplex PCR reads, gives a single entry per CDR3 protein. The table records about 210,000 distinct CDR3 sequences, 17% of them present only once. This sample is part of a study of T cells in Graves' hyperthyroidism and ophthalmopathy. In germline, CDR1 is SGHRS, CDR2 YFSETQ. The J segment lost 7 bases and the V segment lost 0 bases, leaving 10 bases of the junction unmatched. The CDR3 loop spans 15 amino acids.

Sequenced input: blood. The gene calls are TRBV5-1 and TRBJ2-7; 7 bases line up with TRBD2. The sequence was obtained from a man in his forties or fifties with Graves' hyperthyroidism. The CDR3 loop is CASSLAGPGGGEQYF. CDR3 DNA sequence: TGCGCCAGCAGCTTGGCGGGGCCCGGGGGAGGGGAGCAGTACTTC.